This is a list of T cell receptor beta chains from one sample in a study of CD8 T cells in ankylosing spondylitis. TCRdb called the 5' RACE reads again in MiXCR, with one record for every CDR3 protein. The sample has 300,000 to 350,000 distinct CDR3 sequences; around 21% are singletons. The sequenced sample consisted of blood, either unsorted or a sorted T cell fraction (not recorded which). The origin of the receptors is a female donor with ankylosing spondylitis or in good health (not recorded which). CDR3s include the opening cysteine and the closing phenylalanine or tryptophan. Fields, in order: CDR3 length, V gene, D gene, J gene, clone size, CDR3 protein, CDR3 DNA. D genes are given only for firm matches. A row's size may be missing; if present it is once, few, many or a size class.

>13|TRBV11-2|-|TRBJ2-1|-
CASSIGVHNEQFF
TGTGCCAGCAGCATAGGGGTACACAATGAGCAGTTCTTC
>16|TRBV12-3/TRBV12-4|-|TRBJ2-7|-
CASSPAGGVKSYEQYF
TGTGCCAGCAGCCCGGCGGGCGGAGTGAAGTCCTACGAGCAGTACTTC
>14|TRBV7-3|-|TRBJ1-2|-
CASSLTPLSYGYTF
TGTGCCAGCAGCTTAACCCCATTAAGCTATGGCTACACCTTC
>12|TRBV15|-|TRBJ2-5|many
CATSRVTETQYF
TGTGCCACCAGCAGAGTAACGGAGACCCAGTACTTC
>16|TRBV20-1|TRBD2|TRBJ2-3|few
CSAREGTSGRGDTQYF
TGCAGTGCTAGAGAAGGGACTAGCGGGAGGGGAGATACGCAGTATTTT
>14|TRBV5-6|-|TRBJ2-5|few
CASSLIAGEETQYF
TGTGCCAGCAGCTTGATCGCAGGGGAAGAGACCCAGTACTTC
>15|TRBV20-1|-|TRBJ1-5|few
CSARDPLGLNQPQHF
TGCAGTGCTAGAGATCCCCTAGGCCTCAATCAGCCCCAGCATTTT
>15|TRBV5-1|-|TRBJ2-1|few
CASTSGPSSYNEQFF
TGCGCCAGCACCAGTGGCCCGAGCTCCTACAATGAGCAGTTCTTC
>16|TRBV29-1|TRBD1|TRBJ2-1|many
CSVGDRGKVVGNEQFF
TGCAGCGTTGGGGACAGGGGAAAAGTGGTTGGGAATGAGCAGTTCTTC
>12|TRBV10-3|-|TRBJ2-1|few
CAISESSNEQFF
TGTGCCATCAGTGAGTCAAGCAATGAGCAGTTCTTC
>16|TRBV4-3|TRBD2|TRBJ2-7|-
CASSQDLAGVRYEQYF
TGCGCCAGCAGCCAAGATCTAGCGGGAGTACGTTACGAGCAGTACTTC
>17|TRBV27|TRBD2|TRBJ2-1|few
CASTSLAGLSSYNEQFF
TGTGCCAGCACATCGCTAGCGGGCCTAAGCTCCTACAATGAGCAGTTCTTC
>19|TRBV6-1|TRBD2|TRBJ2-4|-
CASSEVGRASMGAKNIQYF
TGTGCCAGCAGTGAGGTGGGGAGGGCTTCAATGGGAGCCAAAAACATTCAGTACTTC
>15|TRBV20-1|TRBD2|TRBJ2-3|few
CSARRTSSRTDTQYF
TGCAGTGCTAGACGGACTAGCAGCCGCACAGATACGCAGTATTTT
>15|TRBV6-2/TRBV6-3|TRBD2|TRBJ2-7|few
CASTRSGLESYEQYF
TGTGCCAGCACACGTTCAGGACTAGAATCCTACGAGCAGTACTTC
>15|TRBV7-9|-|TRBJ2-2|many
CASTITGRLAGELFF
TGTGCCAGCACCATCACGGGTCGGTTGGCCGGGGAGCTGTTTTTT
>14|TRBV7-9|-|TRBJ1-4|-
CASSWTESNEKLFF
TGTGCCAGCAGCTGGACAGAATCTAATGAAAAACTGTTTTTT
>16|TRBV6-1|-|TRBJ2-5|few
CASSRTGWSPVETQYF
TGTGCCAGCAGTCGTACCGGGTGGAGTCCGGTAGAGACCCAGTACTTC
>16|TRBV30|TRBD1|TRBJ1-4|-
CAWRRAQQGFNEKLFF
TGTGCCTGGAGGAGGGCCCAACAGGGGTTTAATGAAAAACTGTTTTTT
>17|TRBV18|-|TRBJ2-1|-
CASSPPNRGGRYNEQFF
TGTGCCAGCTCACCACCGAACAGGGGGGGGCGGTACAATGAGCAGTTCTTC
>16|TRBV28|-|TRBJ2-2|few
CASSFQGPFNTGELFF
TGTGCCAGCAGTTTTCAGGGGCCCTTTAACACCGGGGAGCTGTTTTTT
>15|TRBV3-1|TRBD2|TRBJ2-3|once
CASSPSGRFFDTQYF
TGTGCCAGCAGCCCCAGCGGGAGATTCTTCGATACGCAGTATTTT
>16|TRBV12-3/TRBV12-4|-|TRBJ1-2|-
CASSPGRVQANYGYTF
TGTGCCAGCAGTCCGGGCAGGGTACAAGCTAACTATGGCTACACCTTC
>13|TRBV12-3/TRBV12-4|TRBD2|TRBJ2-1|-
CASRRLAVNEQFF
TGTGCCAGCAGAAGACTAGCGGTTAATGAGCAGTTCTTC
>14|TRBV7-2|-|TRBJ2-7|many
CASSLVGKSYEQYF
TGTGCCAGCAGCTTAGTGGGGAAGAGCTACGAGCAGTACTTC
>13|TRBV4-3|-|TRBJ2-5|-
CASSQDKWETQYF
TGCGCCAGCAGCCAAGATAAATGGGAGACCCAGTACTTC
>15|TRBV11-2|-|TRBJ2-1|few
CASSLTLRSYNEQFF
TGTGCCAGCAGCTTGACTCTACGGTCCTACAATGAGCAGTTCTTC
>13|TRBV14|-|TRBJ2-7|many
CASSPAGRLEQYF
TGTGCCAGCAGCCCTGCGGGGCGGCTCGAGCAGTACTTC
>15|TRBV19|TRBD2|TRBJ2-1|-
CASSSGLAGGVEQFF
TGTGCCAGTAGTTCGGGACTAGCGGGAGGAGTTGAGCAGTTCTTC
>16|TRBV11-2|TRBD1|TRBJ2-5|many
CASSLDRGQGLKTQYF
TGTGCCAGCAGCTTAGATCGGGGACAGGGGTTAAAGACCCAGTACTTC
>11|TRBV20-1|-|TRBJ2-1|many
CSALTGNEQFF
TGCAGTGCTTTAACAGGGAATGAGCAGTTCTTC
>13|TRBV6-5|-|TRBJ1-2|few
CASRRDPNYGYTF
TGTGCCAGCAGGCGGGACCCTAACTATGGCTACACCTTC
>13|TRBV5-1|TRBD1|TRBJ2-3|many
CASGDRATDTQYF
TGCGCCAGCGGGGACAGGGCGACAGATACGCAGTATTTT
>15|TRBV5-1|TRBD2|TRBJ2-7|-
CASSRGTSGAYEQYF
TGCGCCAGCAGCCGAGGGACTAGCGGTGCCTACGAGCAGTACTTC
>14|TRBV4-2|-|TRBJ2-7|few
CASSSGGLSYEQYF
TGTGCCAGCAGCTCAGGGGGGCTCTCCTACGAGCAGTACTTC
>11|TRBV7-9|-|TRBJ1-1|-
CASALRDEAFF
TGTGCCAGCGCCCTTAGGGATGAAGCTTTCTTT
>13|TRBV2|-|TRBJ2-1|-
CASSPDSVNEQFF
TGTGCCAGCAGCCCCGACTCGGTGAATGAGCAGTTCTTC
>12|TRBV6-6|-|TRBJ2-1|few
CASRSGSYEQFF
TGTGCCAGCAGATCAGGGAGCTATGAGCAGTTCTTC
>15|TRBV5-1|-|TRBJ2-2|many
CASSSGTSNTGELFF
TGCGCCAGCAGCTCCGGGACCTCGAACACCGGGGAGCTGTTTTTT
>14|TRBV20-1|TRBD2|TRBJ2-3|-
CSARWVAGTDTQYF
TGCAGTGCTAGATGGGTAGCGGGAACAGATACGCAGTATTTT
>16|TRBV20-1|TRBD2|TRBJ2-1|many
CSATPGGLAGDNEQFF
TGCAGTGCCACCCCTGGAGGACTAGCGGGGGACAATGAGCAGTTCTTC
>15|TRBV12-3/TRBV12-4|-|TRBJ1-5|many
CASRKDGDSNQPQHF
TGTGCCAGCAGGAAAGACGGAGATAGCAATCAGCCCCAGCATTTT
>8|TRBV6-1|-|TRBJ1-1|-
CASSGAFF
TGTGCCAGCAGTGGAGCTTTCTTT
>15|TRBV5-4|TRBD2|TRBJ2-1|few
CASSLSGRARNEQFF
TGTGCCAGCAGCTTGAGCGGGAGGGCCCGTAATGAGCAGTTCTTC
>12|TRBV29-1|-|TRBJ2-5|many
CSVVWDQETQYF
TGCAGCGTTGTTTGGGACCAAGAGACCCAGTACTTC
>15|TRBV27|TRBD2|TRBJ2-1|few
CASSKHSGNHNEQFF
TGTGCCAGCAGTAAGCATAGCGGGAACCACAATGAGCAGTTCTTC
>13|TRBV29-1|-|TRBJ1-1|-
CSVTSGRGTEAFF
TGCAGCGTCACGTCGGGTCGGGGCACTGAAGCTTTCTTT
>13|TRBV20-1|TRBD1|TRBJ2-5|many
CSARETGLETQYF
TGCAGTGCTAGAGAGACAGGGCTGGAGACCCAGTACTTC
>17|TRBV21-1|-|TRBJ2-5|-
CASSKREGYGDQETQYF
TGTGCCAGCAGCAAACGGGAAGGATACGGGGACCAAGAGACCCAGTACTTC
>16|TRBV29-1|TRBD2|TRBJ2-2|-
CSVEGLAGEHTGELFF
TGCAGCGTTGAGGGACTAGCGGGAGAGCACACCGGGGAGCTGTTTTTT
>16|TRBV4-2|TRBD2|TRBJ2-7|many
CASSPQSLGRGYEQYF
TGTGCCAGCAGCCCTCAGTCCTTGGGGAGGGGCTACGAGCAGTACTTC
>15|TRBV20-1|-|TRBJ2-5|many
CSARSLRDSGETQYF
TGCAGTGCTAGATCCTTACGGGACTCAGGGGAGACCCAGTACTTC
>12|TRBV7-2|-|TRBJ2-1|few
CASSLSPNEQFF
TGTGCCAGCAGCTTAAGTCCCAATGAGCAGTTCTTC
>15|TRBV7-9|-|TRBJ2-1|-
CASSATSRINNEQFF
TGTGCCAGCAGCGCTACTAGCAGGATAAACAATGAGCAGTTCTTC
>12|TRBV12-3/TRBV12-4|-|TRBJ2-1|many
CASSRPKSEQFF
TGTGCCAGCAGCCGTCCTAAGAGCGAGCAGTTCTTC
>16|TRBV28|-|TRBJ2-4|-
CASSFNTGVQGNIQYF
TGTGCCAGCAGTTTCAATACGGGAGTGCAGGGAAACATTCAGTACTTC
>13|TRBV20-1|-|TRBJ2-3|few
CSAIEGLTDTQYF
TGCAGTGCTATAGAGGGCCTCACAGATACGCAGTATTTT
>15|TRBV7-3|-|TRBJ2-3|many
CASSLWGSRQDTQYF
TGTGCCAGCAGCTTATGGGGGAGTCGTCAAGATACGCAGTATTTT
>15|TRBV7-8|-|TRBJ2-5|-
CATRRSLGRQETQYF
TGTGCCACCAGAAGATCACTGGGACGACAAGAGACCCAGTACTTC
>15|TRBV12-3/TRBV12-4|-|TRBJ2-7|-
CASRLSGHLTYEQYF
TGTGCCAGCAGGCTATCCGGACATTTAACCTACGAGCAGTACTTC